The clone carrying this TCR beta chain was counted ten times or more. Time point meaning: patch test 1, 2 weeks after DPC sensitization. Described treatment: therapeutic diphenylcyclopropenone sensitization with weekly scalp DPC. The data were obtained in a study of human T cells and chemical hapten exposure. TCRdb re-called the RACE reads through MiXCR, storing one row per CDR3 protein. The sample consists of roughly 70,000 distinct CDR3 sequences, 9.8% of them appearing once. The CDR3 spans 19 residues. J gave up 0 bases and V 2 bases, and 7 bases lay outside the gene matches. Germline CDR1 and CDR2: MNHEY and SVGEGT.

The sample in question was whole blood, obtained in connection with sensitization to the hapten diphenylcyclopropenone (DPC). The receptor comes from a woman aged 40 to 49 with alopecia areata. Some clones in this sample may be carry-over from other donors' samples. J is TRBJ2-3 and V is TRBV6-2 or TRBV6-3; 14 nucleotides agree with TRBD2. The CDR3 DNA sequence: TGTGCCAGCAGTTACCGCGGTCGGACTAGCGGGGGGAGCACAGATACGCAGTATTTT. The encoded protein is CASSYRGRTSGGSTDTQYF.